Presented here are 26 T cell receptor beta chains from one specimen sequenced in a study of Ad26.COV2.S vaccination and SARS-CoV-2 variants. TCRdb's table, derived via immunoSEQ multiplex PCR, lists solely in-frame clones and lacks some. Of more than 300,000 clones in the sample, about 86% are singletons; the top ten hold over 8.5%. Treatment specified: 15 to 20 received Ad26.COV2.S at low or high dose, single or two shots; roughly 5 received placebo; per-sample allocation not given. Sampling happened 63 days after the first vaccine or placebo injection. The specimen comprised peripheral blood, sampled in a trial of Ad26.COV2.S vaccine versus placebo. The receptors were gathered from a person aged 18-60 years who received the Ad26.COV2.S COVID-19 vaccine or a placebo.

This clone appeared once. The CDR3: CASRKAETQYF. The CDR3 coding sequence is TGTGCCAGCCGGAAGGCAGAGACCCAGTACTTC. The rearrangement joins TRBV19 to TRBJ2-5; D not resolved. V was shortened by 9 bases and J by 4 bases, with 9 bases between the two germline ends. The CDR3 has 11 residues. The germline gives CDR1 LNHDA, CDR2 SQIVND (reference sequence). The whole variable domain, filled in from reference TRBV19 and TRBJ2-5, reads DGGITQSPKYLFRKEGQNVTLSCEQNLNHDAMYWYRQDPGQGLRLIYYSQIVNDFQKGDIAEGYSVSREKKESFPLTVTSAQKNPTAFYLCASRKAETQYFGPGTRLLVL.

This chain connects TRBV28 to TRBJ1-4; the D gene is possibly TRBD1 (5 bases). Germline V gene sequence: CDR1 MDHEN, CDR2 SYDVKM. The V end lost 7 bases, the J end lost 0 bases, and 18 bases lay between the germline ends. CDR3 length: 17 amino acids. CDR3 bases: TGTGCCAGCACCCCCCCTGGGGCGACAGCAACTAATGAAAAACTGTTTTTT. It yields the protein CASTPPGATATNEKLFF.

This clone occurred once. The chain combines TRBV7-2 with TRBJ1-5, with a possible D match to TRBD1 (5 bases). The CDR3 loop spans 14 amino acids. Deletions cut 7 bases from V and 5 bases from J, with 15 bases between. The V gene's germline CDR1 is SGHTA and CDR2 FQGNSA. CDR3 sequence reads: CASTYGGKDQPQHF. Here the CDR3 DNA reads TGTGCCAGCACCTATGGGGGTAAAGATCAGCCCCAGCATTTT.

This clone was recorded once. This rearrangement joins TRBV7-9 to TRBJ1-2; D gene uncertain. This CDR3 comprises 12 residues. Germline V gene sequence: CDR1 SEHNR, CDR2 FQNEAQ (reference sequence). V dropped 3 bases and J dropped 7 bases, with 9 bases sitting between them. CDR3 amino acids: CASSFTEGGYTF. CDR3 in DNA: TGTGCCAGCAGCTTCACCGAGGGTGGCTACACCTTC.

This rearrangement joins TRBV6-2 or TRBV6-3 to TRBJ2-1; TRBD2 agrees at 7 bases. V lost 2 bases, J lost 0 bases, and 7 bases stayed unmatched. This CDR3 has 17 residues. Germline CDR1 MNHEY, CDR2 SVGEGT. The DNA of the CDR3 is TGTGCCAGCAGTTACCAGCGCGGGAGAATCTCCTACAATGAGCAGTTCTTC. Translating it yields CASSYQRGRISYNEQFF.

This clone was counted a few times. The chain carries TRBV5-1 and TRBJ1-3; D is uncertain. The CDR3 sequence is 14 residues long. The germline V gene encodes CDR1 SGHRS and CDR2 YFSETQ. Trimming stripped 4 bases from V and 4 bases from J, with 12 bases between. The CDR3 reads CASSTGREGNTIYF. The DNA for the CDR3 is TGCGCCAGCAGCACCGGAAGGGAGGGAAACACCATATATTTT.

The rearrangement uses TRBV28 and TRBJ1-4; no clear D. The CDR3 runs to 15 residues. V was clipped by 2 bases and J by 0 bases, with 7 bases between them. Germline V lookup: CDR1 MDHEN, CDR2 SYDVKM. The CDR3 DNA reads TGTGCCAGCAGTTTAACCGTTGCAACTAATGAAAAACTGTTTTTT. It yields the protein CASSLTVATNEKLFF.

CDR3 protein: CASSQDASASYGYTF. In DNA, the CDR3 is TGCGCCAGCAGCCAAGACGCTTCGGCTAGCTATGGCTACACCTTC. The V gene is TRBV4-3, the J gene TRBJ1-2; no clear D gene. Germline CDR1 reads LGHNA; CDR2 reads YSLEER. V lost 0 bases and J lost 4, with 12 bases in between. The CDR3 loop spans 15 amino acids.

The genes are TRBV6-6 and TRBJ2-7; the match to TRBD2 covers 16 bases. The V and J ends lost 10 bases and 0 bases, in that order; junction bases with no gene match: 3. The CDR3 is 15 amino acids. CDR1 and CDR2 (germline): MNHNY, SVGAGI (reference sequence). As DNA, the CDR3 is TGTGCCACCGGGACTAGCGGGAGGGTCTCCTACGAGCAGTACTTC. Translation: CATGTSGRVSYEQYF.

The table lists this clone with a few counts. This CDR3 reads CASSFGGTVANYGYTF. CDR3 in DNA: TGTGCCAGCAGTTTCGGAGGGACAGTCGCTAACTATGGCTACACCTTC. This sequence joins TRBV27 and TRBJ1-2; 7 positions agree with TRBD1. CDR1 and CDR2 (germline): MNHEY, SMNVEV (reference sequence). The CDR3 runs 16 residues. With 3 bases clipped from V and 0 bases from J, the junction kept 7 bases outside the gene matches.

This sequence joins TRBV5-1 and TRBJ2-1, with D hard to call. CDR3 size: 13 residues. Trimming removed 0 bases at V and 9 bases at J, with 10 bases between. Germline V lookup: CDR1 SGHRS, CDR2 YFSETQ. The CDR3 DNA sequence: TGCGCCAGCAGCTTGGCCGCAGGTGGTGAGCAGTTCTTC. It translates to CASSLAAGGEQFF.

This clone occurred once. The J gene is TRBJ2-7, the V gene TRBV28; D is uncertain. Trimming stripped 6 bases from V and 3 bases from J, with 12 bases between. Per the germline V gene, CDR1 is MDHEN and CDR2 is SYDVKM. CDR3 length equals 13 residues. The CDR3 coding sequence is TGTGCCAGCAGCCGACTCCCCGGCTACGAGCAGTACTTC. Encoded protein: CASSRLPGYEQYF. Full variable domain (missing parts from reference TRBV28 and TRBJ2-7): DVKVTQSSRYLVKRTGEKVFLECVQDMDHENMFWYRQDPGLGLRLIYFSYDVKMKEKGDIPEGYSVSREKKERFSLILESASTNQTSMYLCASSRLPGYEQYFGPGTRLTVT.

The chain is built from TRBV7-2 and TRBJ1-5; 8 bases map to TRBD1. Germline V gene lookup returns CDR1 SGHTA and CDR2 FQGNSA. The CDR3 has 14 amino acids. With V trimmed by 5 bases and J by 7 bases, 7 bases remained unmatched. The CDR3 loop reads CASSATGERQPQHF. The CDR3 DNA reads as TGTGCCAGCAGCGCGACAGGGGAAAGGCAGCCCCAGCATTTT.

The chain carries TRBV5-4 and TRBJ2-7; perhaps TRBD2 as D (6 bases). Germline CDR1 is SGHNT and CDR2 is YYREEE (reference sequence). With 6 bases removed from V and 0 bases from J, the gap between germline ends came to 13 bases. The CDR3 sequence is 14 residues long. The CDR3 region is CASTTGGVSYEQYF. CDR3 DNA: TGTGCCAGCACCACCGGGGGTGTCTCCTACGAGCAGTACTTC.

This chain connects TRBV29-1 to TRBJ2-3, with D perhaps matching TRBD1 or TRBD2 (7 bases each). The CDR3 runs 14 residues. Germline V CDR1 and CDR2: SQVTM, ANQGSEA. V lost 2 bases to trimming and J lost 6 bases, with 15 bases between them. This CDR3 reads CSVEPGGGGDTQYF. The DNA for the CDR3 is TGCAGCGTTGAACCTGGGGGAGGGGGCGATACGCAGTATTTT.

The V call is TRBV7-9, the J call TRBJ2-3; 8 bases align to TRBD1. The germline CDR1 and CDR2 sequences are SEHNR and FQNEAQ (reference sequence). V gave up 1 base and J gave up 2 bases; unmatched junction bases: 5. This CDR3 is built from 16 residues. For the CDR3, the DNA is TGTGCCAGCAGCTTAGGACGACAGGGGCCCACAGATACGCAGTATTTT. This gives the protein CASSLGRQGPTDTQYF.

This clone came up a few times. The chain combines TRBV5-4 with TRBJ1-6, with unresolved D. CDR3 length: 14 amino acids. V lost 2 bases, J lost 10 bases, and 13 bases lay in between. CDR1 and CDR2 from the germline V gene are SGHNT and YYREEE (reference sequence). CDR3 nucleotides: TGTGCCAGCAGCTTCGGCAGGAGAGAATCACCCCTCCACTTT. Protein sequence: CASSFGRRESPLHF.

V gene TRBV29-1 combines with J gene TRBJ2-1, with 9 bases aligning to TRBD2. V lost 7 bases, J lost 6 bases, and 10 bases stayed unmatched. Germline V CDR1 and CDR2: SQVTM, ANQGSEA. The CDR3 totals 14 residues. This CDR3 is CSAAGLASSNEQFF. The CDR3 DNA is TGCAGCGCCGCGGGACTAGCCTCTTCCAATGAGCAGTTCTTC.

The CDR3 is CASSGGGLNNEQFF. CDR3 nucleotide sequence: TGTGCCAGCAGCGGGGGCGGTTTGAACAATGAGCAGTTCTTC. The chain combines TRBV9 with TRBJ2-1; maybe TRBD1 (5 bases). V was shortened by 3 bases and J by 5 bases, with 12 bases between the two germline ends. Germline values: CDR1 SGDLS, CDR2 YYNGEE. The CDR3 loop spans 14 amino acids.

The V and J genes are TRBV19 and TRBJ1-1; no firm D call. The germline V and J ends were trimmed by 5 bases and 1 base, with 14 bases remaining between them. The CDR3 is 15 residues long. The germline CDR1 and CDR2 sequences are LNHDA and SQIVND (reference sequence). The CDR3 spells CASSSPVSRNTEAFF. CDR3 in DNA: TGTGCCAGTAGTTCCCCTGTGAGTAGGAACACTGAAGCTTTCTTT. Complete variable domain (other parts from reference TRBV19 and TRBJ1-1): DGGITQSPKYLFRKEGQNVTLSCEQNLNHDAMYWYRQDPGQGLRLIYYSQIVNDFQKGDIAEGYSVSREKKESFPLTVTSAQKNPTAFYLCASSSPVSRNTEAFFGQGTRLTVV.

The rearrangement uses TRBV11-2 and TRBJ2-3; D is perhaps TRBD1 (6 bases). CDR1 and CDR2 from the germline V gene are SGHAT and FQNNGV. CDR3 length: 15 amino acids. V lost 5 bases to trimming and J lost 1 base, with 13 bases between them. CDR3 bases: TGTGCCAGCAGCGTGACAGGTCGGGGCACAGATACGCAGTATTTT. Protein: CASSVTGRGTDTQYF.

V gene TRBV12-3 or TRBV12-4 combines with J gene TRBJ1-6, with unresolved D. This CDR3 is 11 amino acids long. V gave up 7 bases and J gave up 13 bases, with 11 bases separating them. DNA for the CDR3: TGTGCCAGCATGGAACACCCCCCCCTCCACTTT. Translating it yields CASMEHPPLHF.

Only one count was recorded for this clone. V usage is TRBV5-1 and J usage is TRBJ2-6; 7 bases match TRBD1. Germline V lookup: CDR1 SGHRS, CDR2 YFSETQ. The CDR3 length is 20 residues. With V trimmed by 0 bases and J by 0 bases, 12 bases remained unmatched. The CDR3 loop reads CASSLVPGTVFGSGANVLTF. CDR3 nucleotides: TGCGCCAGCAGCTTGGTTCCCGGGACAGTGTTTGGCTCTGGGGCCAACGTCCTGACTTTC.

The rearrangement links TRBV18 to TRBJ1-1; 11 bases agree with TRBD1. CDR1 KGHSH and CDR2 LQKENI come from the germline V gene. The CDR3 loop spans 16 amino acids. V was pared by 3 bases and J by 5 bases, with 8 bases of the junction left unmatched. This CDR3 reads CASSPGQGAKYTEAFF. The CDR3 coding sequence is TGTGCCAGCTCACCCGGACAGGGGGCGAAGTATACTGAAGCTTTCTTT.

The chain joins TRBV7-3 to TRBJ2-1, with D maybe TRBD1 (6 bases). V lost 2 bases, J lost 8 bases, and 10 bases lay in between. Germline V CDR1 and CDR2: SGHTA, FQGTGA. CDR3 length: 13 amino acids. CDR3 protein: CASSLSGVDEQFF. CDR3 nucleotide sequence: TGTGCCAGCAGCTTATCAGGGGTTGATGAGCAGTTCTTC. The full variable domain, its missing parts supplied by reference TRBV7-3 and TRBJ2-1, is GAGVSQTPSNKVTEKGKYVELRCDPISGHTALYWYRQSLGQGPEFLIYFQGTGAADDSGLPNDRFFAVRPEGSVSTLKIQRTERGDSAVYLCASSLSGVDEQFFGPGTRLTVL.

This clone was counted only a few times. The chain links TRBV6-6 to TRBJ2-2, with D perhaps matching TRBD1 (5 bases). V lost 0 bases, J lost 3 bases, and 8 bases lay in between. Germline lookup yields CDR1 MNHNY and CDR2 SVGAGI (reference sequence). CDR3 length: 15 residues. CDR3 DNA sequence: TGTGCCAGCAGTTACTCGAAAGGGGACACCGGGGAGCTGTTTTTT. Protein product: CASSYSKGDTGELFF.